The 12 T cell receptor beta chains reported below all come from one sample, sequenced in a study of beta chain features in type 1 diabetes. Broader study findings: TCRB CDR3s were moderately but significantly shorter in Type 1 diabetes patients in all four CD4+ subsets.

These TCRs' antigens remain unknown. The entirety of the isolated RNA underwent reverse transcription, so expressed TCRB transcripts were sequenced. Measured with immunoSEQ multiplex PCR; TCRdb has only the in-frame clones, and not every one. The sample shows approximately 270,000 clones, roughly an eighth of them seen only once. Input material: naive CD4+ T cells from blood. The receptors were gathered from a man under 40 with type 1 diabetes.

The chain links TRBV14 to TRBJ1-1; 9 nucleotides agree with TRBD1. There are 14 residues in the CDR3. Germline V gene lookup returns CDR1 SGHDN and CDR2 FVKESK. The trim removed 4 bases at V and 9 bases at J, leaving 9 bases unmatched. The CDR3 spells CASSRYTGGEQAFF. CDR3 bases: TGTGCCAGCAGCCGATATACAGGGGGCGAGCAAGCTTTCTTT.

Only a few counts were recorded for this clone. The chain is built from TRBV2 and TRBJ2-7, with D possibly matching TRBD1 (5 bases). The CDR3 is 15 amino acids. Looked up from germline, CDR1 is SNHLY and CDR2 is FYNNEI. Trimming shortened V by 2 bases and J by 2 bases, and 13 bases separated the two germline ends. CDR3 protein: CASSETSGSPYEQYF. The CDR3 DNA sequence: TGTGCCAGCAGTGAAACATCAGGGTCCCCCTACGAGCAGTACTTC. Using reference TRBV2 and TRBJ2-7 for the parts outside the CDR3, the full variable domain is EPEVTQTPSHQVTQMGQEVILRCVPISNHLYFYWYRQILGQKVEFLVSFYNNEISEKSEIFDDQFSVERPDGSNFTLKIRSTKLEDSAMYFCASSETSGSPYEQYFGPGTRLTVT.

The V gene is TRBV30, the J gene TRBJ2-1; 8 bases line up with TRBD2. The CDR3 spans 14 residues. Germline CDR1 GTSNPN, CDR2 SVGIG (reference sequence). With V trimmed by 2 bases and J by 6 bases, 6 bases remained unmatched. CDR3 DNA: TGTGCCTGGAGTAACGGGAGGGTAGGCAATGAGCAGTTCTTC. Amino acid sequence: CAWSNGRVGNEQFF.

Only a few counts were recorded for this clone. At one boundary the junction diverges from the germline segment, which might be a read error. V is TRBV7-9 and J is TRBJ2-7; TRBD1 matches 9 bases. CDR1 is SEHNR, CDR2 FQNEAQ, per germline (reference sequence). This CDR3 contains 11 residues. This CDR3 reads CASSPLPGQGF. The CDR3 nucleotides read TGTGCCAGCAGCCCACTCCCGGGACAGGGTTTC.

The gene calls are TRBV28 and TRBJ2-3; 8 bases line up with TRBD1. The CDR3 consists of 13 residues. V lost 1 base to trimming and J lost 8 bases; unmatched junction nucleotides: 2. The germline V gene has CDR1 MDHEN and CDR2 SYDVKM. This CDR3 is CASSLFTGGTQYF. In nucleotides, the CDR3 is TGTGCCAGCAGTTTATTCACAGGGGGTACGCAGTATTTT.

This chain uses TRBV7-3 with TRBJ1-1; D possibly corresponds to TRBD1 (6 bases). The CDR3 is made up of 13 amino acids. CDR1 is SGHTA and CDR2 is FQGTGA in the germline V gene. Trimming removed 4 bases from V and 1 base from J, with 7 bases in between. The DNA of the CDR3 is TGTGCCAGCAGCTCGGACAGGAACACTGAAGCTTTCTTT. Its protein product is CASSSDRNTEAFF.

The V gene is TRBV7-2, the J gene TRBJ1-5, with a possible D match to TRBD1 (5 bases). V was pared by 4 bases and J by 2 bases, with 15 bases between. The CDR3 is 16 amino acids. The V gene's germline CDR1 is SGHTA and CDR2 FQGNSA. CDR3 loop: CASSSRQGGRNQPQHF. CDR3 coding DNA: TGTGCCAGCAGCTCTCGTCAGGGTGGACGCAATCAGCCCCAGCATTTT.

This clone was picked up a small number of times. V gene TRBV5-1 combines with J gene TRBJ1-1; a possible D gene is TRBD1 (5 bases). V lost 4 bases and J 3 bases, leaving 16 bases between the germline ends. Germline V gene data show CDR1 as SGHRS and CDR2 as YFSETQ. This CDR3 has 15 amino acids. CDR3 in amino acids: CASSLKTARDTEAFF. CDR3 DNA sequence: TGCGCCAGCAGCCTGAAGACAGCTCGGGACACTGAAGCTTTCTTT.

This sequence joins TRBV5-4 and TRBJ2-1; TRBD2 might be the D (5 bases). The V end lost 3 bases, the J end lost 5 bases, and 15 bases lay between the germline ends. CDR1 is SGHNT and CDR2 is YYREEE in the germline V gene (reference sequence). The CDR3 spans 15 residues. The CDR3 region is CASSSSPTEDNEQFF. The CDR3 DNA is TGTGCCAGCAGCTCGAGTCCCACGGAGGACAATGAGCAGTTCTTC.

The V gene is TRBV19, the J gene TRBJ2-2, with D possibly matching TRBD1 (6 bases). The CDR3 consists of 16 residues. V was trimmed by 1 base and J by 2 bases, leaving 11 bases between them. Germline V gives CDR1 LNHDA, CDR2 SQIVND (reference sequence). This CDR3 reads CASSIASQGNTGELFF. DNA of the CDR3: TGTGCCAGTAGTATAGCGTCACAGGGTAACACCGGGGAGCTGTTTTTT. Combining the CDR3 with reference TRBV19 and TRBJ2-2 gives the whole variable domain DGGITQSPKYLFRKEGQNVTLSCEQNLNHDAMYWYRQDPGQGLRLIYYSQIVNDFQKGDIAEGYSVSREKKESFPLTVTSAQKNPTAFYLCASSIASQGNTGELFFGEGSRLTVL.

Only a few counts were recorded for this clone. The rearrangement links TRBV27 to TRBJ2-5; 7 bases are a match to TRBD1. The germline gives CDR1 MNHEY, CDR2 SMNVEV (reference sequence). CDR3 size: 16 residues. Trimming removed 0 bases from V and 4 bases from J; junction bases left unmatched: 8. CDR3 region: CASSLSVTGWRETQYF. The CDR3 region has the DNA TGTGCCAGCAGTTTATCGGTGACAGGGTGGCGAGAGACCCAGTACTTC.

This clone was picked up a small number of times. Other DNA sequences in the sample encode the same CDR3. The chain uses TRBV9 and TRBJ2-1; 12 bases agree with TRBD2. With 2 bases clipped from V and 9 bases from J, the junction kept 3 bases outside the gene matches. CDR3 length equals 14 residues. Germline V gene lookup returns CDR1 SGDLS and CDR2 YYNGEE. CDR3 sequence (DNA): TGTGCCAGCAGCGTTGGACTAGCGGGAAGTGAGCAGTTCTTC. Encoded protein: CASSVGLAGSEQFF.